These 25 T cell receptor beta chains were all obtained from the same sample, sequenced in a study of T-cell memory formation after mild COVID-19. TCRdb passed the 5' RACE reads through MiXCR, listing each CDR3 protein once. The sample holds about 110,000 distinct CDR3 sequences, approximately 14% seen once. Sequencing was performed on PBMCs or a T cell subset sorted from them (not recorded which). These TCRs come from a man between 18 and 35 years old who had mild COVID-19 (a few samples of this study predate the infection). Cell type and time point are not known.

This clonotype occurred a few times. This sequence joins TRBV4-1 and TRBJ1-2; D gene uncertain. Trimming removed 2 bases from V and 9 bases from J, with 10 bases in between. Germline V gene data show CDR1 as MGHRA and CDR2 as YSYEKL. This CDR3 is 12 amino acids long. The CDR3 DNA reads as TGCGCCAGCAGCCAACTCGGTGATCGCTACACCTTC. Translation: CASSQLGDRYTF.

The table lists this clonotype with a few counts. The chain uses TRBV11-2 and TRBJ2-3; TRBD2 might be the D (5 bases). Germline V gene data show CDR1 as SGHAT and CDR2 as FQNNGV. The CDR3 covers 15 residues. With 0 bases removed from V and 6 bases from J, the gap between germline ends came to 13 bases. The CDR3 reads CASSLDKRDLDTQYF. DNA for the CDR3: TGTGCCAGCAGCTTAGATAAGAGGGATCTGGATACGCAGTATTTT.

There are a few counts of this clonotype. DNA of the CDR3: TGTGCCAGCAGTGAGGGGGTTCAGCCCCAGCATTTT. Its translation is CASSEGVQPQHF. The chain employs TRBV25-1 and TRBJ1-5; a possible D gene is TRBD1 (5 bases). The CDR3 runs 12 residues. CDR1 is MGHDK and CDR2 is SYGVNS in the germline V gene. V gave up 3 bases and J gave up 6 bases, with 6 bases separating them. Using reference TRBV25-1 and TRBJ1-5 for the parts outside the CDR3, the full variable domain is EADIYQTPRYLVIGTGKKITLECSQTMGHDKMYWYQQDPGMELHLIHYSYGVNSTEKGDLSSESTVSRIRTEHFPLTLESARPSHTSQYLCASSEGVQPQHFGDGTRLSIL.

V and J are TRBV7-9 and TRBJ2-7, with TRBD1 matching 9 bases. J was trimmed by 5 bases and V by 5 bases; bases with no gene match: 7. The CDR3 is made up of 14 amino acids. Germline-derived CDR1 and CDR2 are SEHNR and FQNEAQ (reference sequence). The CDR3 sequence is CASSTDRGLHEQYF. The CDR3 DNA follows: TGTGCCAGCAGCACGGACAGGGGTTTGCACGAGCAGTACTTC.

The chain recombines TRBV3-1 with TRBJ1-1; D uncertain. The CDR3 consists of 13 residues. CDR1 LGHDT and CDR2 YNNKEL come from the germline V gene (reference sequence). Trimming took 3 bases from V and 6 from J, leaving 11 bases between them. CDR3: CASSQVEQSEAFF. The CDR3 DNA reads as TGTGCCAGCAGCCAGGTGGAACAGTCTGAAGCTTTCTTT.

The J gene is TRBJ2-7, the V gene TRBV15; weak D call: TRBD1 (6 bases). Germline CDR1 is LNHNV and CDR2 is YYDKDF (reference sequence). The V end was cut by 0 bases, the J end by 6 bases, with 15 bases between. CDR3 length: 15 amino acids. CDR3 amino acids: CATSREGDTLSEQYF. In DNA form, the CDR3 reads TGTGCCACCAGCAGAGAAGGGGACACTCTTTCCGAGCAGTACTTC.

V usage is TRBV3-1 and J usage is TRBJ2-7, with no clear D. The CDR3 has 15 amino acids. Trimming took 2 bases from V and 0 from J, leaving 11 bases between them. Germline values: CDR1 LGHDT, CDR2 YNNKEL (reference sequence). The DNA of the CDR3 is TGTGCCAGCAGCCAATGGACGGGCAGCTCCTACGAGCAGTACGTC. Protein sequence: CASSQWTGSSYEQYV.

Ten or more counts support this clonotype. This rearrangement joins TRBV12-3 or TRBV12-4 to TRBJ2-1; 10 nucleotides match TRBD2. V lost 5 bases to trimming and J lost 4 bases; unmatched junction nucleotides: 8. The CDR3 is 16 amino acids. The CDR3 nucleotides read TGTGCCAGCAGTCTTCGGACTAGCGGCCTATACAATGAGCAGTTCTTC. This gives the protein CASSLRTSGLYNEQFF.

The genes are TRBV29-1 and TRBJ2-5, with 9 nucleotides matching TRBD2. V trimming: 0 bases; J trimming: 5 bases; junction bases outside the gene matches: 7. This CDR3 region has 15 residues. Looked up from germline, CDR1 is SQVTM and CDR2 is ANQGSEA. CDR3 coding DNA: TGCAGCGTTGAAGATGGCGGGGGGGCACTGGAGACCCAGTACTTC. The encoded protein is CSVEDGGGALETQYF. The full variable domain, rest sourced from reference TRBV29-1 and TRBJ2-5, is SAVISQKPSRDICQRGTSLTIQCQVDSQVTMMFWYRQQPGQSLTLIATANQGSEATYESGFVIDKFPISRPNLTFSTLTVSNMSPEDSSIYLCSVEDGGGALETQYFGPGTRLLVL.

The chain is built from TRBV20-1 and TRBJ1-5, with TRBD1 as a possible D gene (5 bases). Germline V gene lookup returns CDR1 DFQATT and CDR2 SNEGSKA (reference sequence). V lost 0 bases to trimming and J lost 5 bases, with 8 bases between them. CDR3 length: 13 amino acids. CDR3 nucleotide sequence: TGCAGTGCTAGAGATCGGGGGTATCAGCCCCAGCATTTT. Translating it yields CSARDRGYQPQHF.

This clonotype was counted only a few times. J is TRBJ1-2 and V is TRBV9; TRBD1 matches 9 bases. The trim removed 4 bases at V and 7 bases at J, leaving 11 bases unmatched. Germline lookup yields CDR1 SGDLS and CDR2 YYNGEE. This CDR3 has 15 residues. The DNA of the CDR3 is TGTGCCAGCAGCCCGACAGGGGGTGGAGTTGGTGGCTACACCTTC. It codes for CASSPTGGGVGGYTF.

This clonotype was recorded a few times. The CDR3 loop is CASSAQPGNYGYTF. Written as DNA, the CDR3 is TGTGCCAGCAGCGCCCAGCCAGGGAACTATGGCTACACCTTC. The rearrangement links TRBV7-8 to TRBJ1-2; TRBD1 might be the D (5 bases). V gave up 5 bases and J gave up 2 bases, with 12 bases separating them. CDR1 is SGHVS and CDR2 is FQNEAQ in the germline V gene. This CDR3 comprises 14 residues.

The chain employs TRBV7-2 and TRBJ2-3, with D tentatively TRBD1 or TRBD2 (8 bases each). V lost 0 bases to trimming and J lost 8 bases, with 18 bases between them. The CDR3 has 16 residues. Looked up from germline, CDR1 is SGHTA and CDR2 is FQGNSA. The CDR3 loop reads CASSLAPDRAGGTQYF. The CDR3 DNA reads TGTGCCAGCAGCTTAGCGCCGGACAGGGCGGGAGGTACGCAGTATTTT.

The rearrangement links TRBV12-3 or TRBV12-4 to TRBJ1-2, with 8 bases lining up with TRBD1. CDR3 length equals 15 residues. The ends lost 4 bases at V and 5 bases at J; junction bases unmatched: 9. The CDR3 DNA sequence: TGTGCCAGCAGTTCCGGGACAGGTACAGGGTATGGCTACACCTTC. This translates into CASSSGTGTGYGYTF.

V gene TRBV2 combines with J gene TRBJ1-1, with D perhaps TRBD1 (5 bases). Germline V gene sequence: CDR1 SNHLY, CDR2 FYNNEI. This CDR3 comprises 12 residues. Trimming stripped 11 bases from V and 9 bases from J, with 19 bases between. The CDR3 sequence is CAFIPGQRKAFF. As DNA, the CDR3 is TGTGCCTTCATTCCGGGGCAGCGGAAAGCTTTCTTT. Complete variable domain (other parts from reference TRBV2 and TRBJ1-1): EPEVTQTPSHQVTQMGQEVILRCVPISNHLYFYWYRQILGQKVEFLVSFYNNEISEKSEIFDDQFSVERPDGSNFTLKIRSTKLEDSAMYFCAFIPGQRKAFFGQGTRLTVV.

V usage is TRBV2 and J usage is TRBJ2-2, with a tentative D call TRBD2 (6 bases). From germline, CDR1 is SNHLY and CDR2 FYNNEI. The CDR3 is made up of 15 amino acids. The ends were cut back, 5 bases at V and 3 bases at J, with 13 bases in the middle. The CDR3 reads CASSSGTEYTGELFF. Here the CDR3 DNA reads TGTGCCAGCAGTTCTGGGACTGAGTACACCGGGGAGCTGTTTTTT.

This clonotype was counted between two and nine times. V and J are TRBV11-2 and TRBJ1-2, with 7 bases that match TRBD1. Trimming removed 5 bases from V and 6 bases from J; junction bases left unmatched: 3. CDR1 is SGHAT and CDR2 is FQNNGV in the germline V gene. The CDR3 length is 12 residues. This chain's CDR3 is CASSRQGNGYTF. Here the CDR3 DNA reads TGTGCCAGCAGCAGACAGGGAAATGGCTACACCTTC.

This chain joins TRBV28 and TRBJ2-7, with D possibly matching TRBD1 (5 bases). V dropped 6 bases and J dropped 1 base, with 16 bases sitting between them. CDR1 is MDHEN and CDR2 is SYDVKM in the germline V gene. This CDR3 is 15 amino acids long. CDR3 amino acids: CASSPVVQGSYEQYF. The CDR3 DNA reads TGTGCCAGCAGCCCCGTCGTCCAGGGATCCTACGAGCAGTACTTC.

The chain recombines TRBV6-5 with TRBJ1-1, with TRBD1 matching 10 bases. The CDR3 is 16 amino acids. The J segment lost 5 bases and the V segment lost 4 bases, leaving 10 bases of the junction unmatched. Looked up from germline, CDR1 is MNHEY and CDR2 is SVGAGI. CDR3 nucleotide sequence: TGTGCCAGCAGTTCCTGGACAGGGGGAGCCTGGACTGAAGCTTTCTTT. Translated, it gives CASSSWTGGAWTEAFF.

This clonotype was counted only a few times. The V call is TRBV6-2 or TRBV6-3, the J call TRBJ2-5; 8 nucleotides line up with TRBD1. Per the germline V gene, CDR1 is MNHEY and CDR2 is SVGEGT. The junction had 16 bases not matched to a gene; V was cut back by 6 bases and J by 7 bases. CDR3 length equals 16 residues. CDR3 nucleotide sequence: TGTGCCAGCAGACCCCGGGACAGGTTAGGGGTCGGGACCCAGTACTTC. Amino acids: CASRPRDRLGVGTQYF.

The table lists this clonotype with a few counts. The CDR3 spells CSVALTSGELFF. The DNA for the CDR3 is TGCAGCGTTGCCCTGACGTCCGGGGAGCTGTTTTTT. The gene calls are TRBV29-1 and TRBJ2-2, with unresolved D. The CDR3 has 12 residues. Germline CDR1 is SQVTM and CDR2 is ANQGSEA. Trimming cost V 4 bases and J 6 bases, with 9 bases left between them.

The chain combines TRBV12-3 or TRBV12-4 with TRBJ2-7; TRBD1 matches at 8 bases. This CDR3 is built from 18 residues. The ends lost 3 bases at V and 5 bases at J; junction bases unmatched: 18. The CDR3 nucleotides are TGTGCCAGCAGTTTTGGGCAGGGGGCGCCCCTCCTCCCCCACGAGCAGTACTTC. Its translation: CASSFGQGAPLLPHEQYF.

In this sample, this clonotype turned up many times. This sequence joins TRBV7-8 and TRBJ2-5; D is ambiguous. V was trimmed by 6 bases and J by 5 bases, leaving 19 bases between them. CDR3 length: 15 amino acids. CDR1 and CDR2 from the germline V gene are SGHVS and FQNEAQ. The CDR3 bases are TGTGCCAGCAGATATCCGGGCTCTTTAGGGGAGACCCAGTACTTC. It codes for CASRYPGSLGETQYF.

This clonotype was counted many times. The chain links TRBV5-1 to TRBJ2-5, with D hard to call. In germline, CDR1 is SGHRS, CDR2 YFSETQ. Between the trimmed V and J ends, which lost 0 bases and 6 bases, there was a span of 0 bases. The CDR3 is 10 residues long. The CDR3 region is CASSLETQYF. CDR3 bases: TGCGCCAGCAGCTTGGAGACCCAGTACTTC.

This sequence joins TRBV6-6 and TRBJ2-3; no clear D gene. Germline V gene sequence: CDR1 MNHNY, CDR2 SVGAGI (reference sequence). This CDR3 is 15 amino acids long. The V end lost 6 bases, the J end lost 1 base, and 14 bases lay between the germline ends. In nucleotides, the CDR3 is TGTGCCAGCAGGGCCGGGCCAAGGGGCACAGATACGCAGTATTTT. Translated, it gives CASRAGPRGTDTQYF.